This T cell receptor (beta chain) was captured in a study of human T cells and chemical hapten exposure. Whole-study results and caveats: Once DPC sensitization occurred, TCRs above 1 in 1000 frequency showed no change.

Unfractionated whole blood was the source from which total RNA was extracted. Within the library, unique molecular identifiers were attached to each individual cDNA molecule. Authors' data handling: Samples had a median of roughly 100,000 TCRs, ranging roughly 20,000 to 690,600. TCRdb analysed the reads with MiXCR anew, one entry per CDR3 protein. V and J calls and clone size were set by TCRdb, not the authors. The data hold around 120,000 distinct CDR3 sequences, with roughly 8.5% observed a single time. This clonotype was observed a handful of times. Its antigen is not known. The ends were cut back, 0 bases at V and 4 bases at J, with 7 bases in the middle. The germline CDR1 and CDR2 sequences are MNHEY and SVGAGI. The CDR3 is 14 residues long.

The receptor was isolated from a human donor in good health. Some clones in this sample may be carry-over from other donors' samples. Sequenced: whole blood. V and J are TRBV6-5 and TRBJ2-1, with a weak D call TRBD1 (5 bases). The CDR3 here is CASSYSDSYNEQFF. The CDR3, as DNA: TGTGCCAGCAGTTACTCCGACAGTTACAATGAGCAGTTCTTC.